The rows below give T cell receptor beta chains drawn from one sample of a study of T cells in Graves' hyperthyroidism and ophthalmopathy. MiXCR was run by TCRdb on the multiplex PCR reads, yielding one entry per CDR3 protein. The profile shows approximately 400,000 distinct CDR3 sequences, approximately 25% of them singletons. The source material was blood. These receptors were obtained from a man between 50 and 59 years old with Graves' hyperthyroidism. CDR3s include the opening cysteine and the closing phenylalanine or tryptophan.

j_call v_call cdr3_aa
TRBJ2-5 TRBV5-6 CASSLLGAKGETQYF
TRBJ2-1 TRBV7-9 CASSLAGTTNRQFF
TRBJ2-1 TRBV7-3 CASSLTSWQGHNEQFF
TRBJ2-4 TRBV7-3 CASSQGRGDLAKNIQYF
TRBJ2-5 TRBV20-1 CSARRGLDRGRETQYF
TRBJ2-5 TRBV15 CATSRGVQTQYF
TRBJ1-1 TRBV12-3/TRBV12-4 CASTRHGNTEAFF
TRBJ2-7 TRBV13 CASSPGALGEQYF
TRBJ1-3 TRBV12-3/TRBV12-4 CASNTDRSGNTIYF
TRBJ2-7 TRBV12-3/TRBV12-4 CASSSGPDEQYF
TRBJ2-5 TRBV6-1 CASSLQGTLSQETQYF
TRBJ2-3 TRBV29-1 CSVATPGTSSDTQYF
TRBJ2-2 TRBV13 CASREKWGATKPGELFF
TRBJ2-1 TRBV19 CASSILGQEEQFF
TRBJ1-4 TRBV11-3 CASSLGTGINEKLFF
TRBJ1-6 TRBV6-1 CASSEAWGADSPLHF
TRBJ2-1 TRBV7-9 CASSSRDFWDEQFF
TRBJ2-3 TRBV6-9 CASSYTATSGSTDTQYF
TRBJ1-5 TRBV28 CASSLVLGTQGNQPQHF
TRBJ2-1 TRBV5-1 CASSLVGQGNNEQFF
TRBJ1-6 TRBV6-9 CASSYGGSTLVNSPLHF
TRBJ2-7 TRBV6-2/TRBV6-3 CASSSDRGLSYEQYF
TRBJ2-1 TRBV12-5 CASGLGTGGFNEQFF
TRBJ1-2 TRBV6-1 CASSLLGAGESNYGYTF
TRBJ2-7 TRBV6-1 CASSEGTGGFYEQYF
TRBJ2-1 TRBV7-9 CASSITSGKYNEQFF
TRBJ2-3 TRBV12-3/TRBV12-4 CASRGTGGITDTQYF
TRBJ2-3 TRBV7-8 CASSPSGIGTDTQYF
TRBJ2-7 TRBV7-9 CASSLGGPSSYEQYF
TRBJ1-2 TRBV5-1 CASSLEGGAYGYTF
TRBJ1-1 TRBV29-1 CSVEERGSPLENTEAFF
TRBJ2-3 TRBV7-3 CASSPSRDETDTQYF
TRBJ2-1 TRBV11-2 CASSFNSGRAYNEQFF
TRBJ2-7 TRBV6-9 CASSYADSDYEQYF
TRBJ2-3 TRBV12-3/TRBV12-4 CASSSSQGLGTDTQYF
TRBJ2-7 TRBV9 CASSPGPWGGSYEQYF
TRBJ2-1 TRBV28 CASSSPYNEQFF
TRBJ1-1 TRBV7-9 CASRPWAANTEAFF
TRBJ1-5 TRBV28 CASSSGTVDQPQHF
TRBJ2-3 TRBV9 CASSVAASFTDTQYF
TRBJ2-1 TRBV5-1 CASSMGTSGRGSYNEQFF
TRBJ1-1 TRBV11-2 CASSLRGVGGTEAFF
TRBJ1-5 TRBV20-1 CSARETVTSNQPQHF
TRBJ2-7 TRBV19 CASSMSAGGLYEQYF
TRBJ1-2 TRBV12-3/TRBV12-4 CASSTTGQGYGYTF
TRBJ2-7 TRBV24-1 CATSDPDRDEQYF
TRBJ2-7 TRBV2 CASTSRTSGNHEQYF
TRBJ2-1 TRBV24-1 CATSRSGVADNEQFF
TRBJ2-2 TRBV19 CASSPQGNGELFF
TRBJ2-3 TRBV6-2/TRBV6-3 CASRPSGPDTQYF
TRBJ2-1 TRBV29-1 CSVSEQREMSDEQFF
TRBJ2-5 TRBV6-2/TRBV6-3 CASIWGQGGRRARETQYF
TRBJ2-2 TRBV12-3/TRBV12-4 CASSLQGLDTRELFF